This T cell receptor (beta chain) was documented in a study of blood T cell repertoires in COVID-19. Original data processing: It was from reference gene primer amplification that nucleated cell counts were estimated. Assay used: immunoSEQ multiplex PCR; TCRdb lists only in-frame clones, some missing. V, J and clone size reflect that table, while D and trimming were determined from the DNA. The table has 150,000 to 200,000 clones, over 75% seen once. Germline CDR1 and CDR2: MRHNA and SNTAGT. The CDR3 runs 15 residues. With 3 bases removed from V and 5 bases from J, the gap between germline ends came to 15 bases.

Sequencing was performed on peripheral blood. The sequence derives from a human donor in a cohort sampled during active COVID-19. The chain recombines TRBV6-4 with TRBJ2-3, with a tentative D call TRBD2 (5 bases). The CDR3 DNA sequence: TGTGCCAGCAGTGATTCACGGGGTGCCCGAGATACGCAGTATTTT. This codes for CASSDSRGARDTQYF.